These 3 T cell receptor beta chains came from one sample sequenced in a study of blood T cell repertoires in COVID-19. Only in-frame clones appear in the TCRdb table, and some are missing; sequencing was by immunoSEQ multiplex PCR. The sample lists 40,000 to 45,000 clones, about 87% occurring once. Sequencing used peripheral blood. The receptors shown here come from a man in his forties or fifties with COVID-19, enrolled during active disease.

There are a few counts of this clone. The chain has TRBV12-3 or TRBV12-4 and TRBJ2-1; TRBD1 matches at 9 bases. V dropped 5 bases and J dropped 9; count of bases not matched to a gene: 5. CDR3 length: 13 residues. The CDR3 region is CASSHGTGREQFF. DNA of the CDR3: TGTGCCAGCAGTCACGGGACAGGGCGTGAGCAGTTCTTC.

The chain has TRBV10-3 and TRBJ2-2; 10 nucleotides agree with TRBD2. The germline V gene encodes CDR1 ENHRY and CDR2 SYGVKD. The CDR3 sequence is 15 residues long. The ends lost 6 bases at V and 6 bases at J; junction bases unmatched: 7. This chain's CDR3 is CAIRGLAGAAGELFF. Here the CDR3 DNA reads TGTGCCATCAGGGGGCTAGCGGGAGCCGCCGGGGAGCTGTTTTTT.

This clone appeared a single time. The rearrangement links TRBV19 to TRBJ2-7; TRBD2 matches at 7 bases. Trimming at V came to 2 bases and at J to 7 bases, leaving 2 bases not matched to a gene. From germline, CDR1 is LNHDA and CDR2 SQIVND (reference sequence). The CDR3 consists of 12 residues. The CDR3 DNA is TGTGCCAGTAGTATACGAGCGGGAGAGCAGTACTTC. It encodes CASSIRAGEQYF.